One TCR beta chain is described in this entry. The antigen is unknown. A much more abundant neighbour one base away suggests this may be a read error. This specimen comes from a study of blood T cells in healthy people across ages. The authors drew approximately 10 milliliters of peripheral blood from each donor. RNA extraction gave at least 5 micrograms of total RNA per sample. Findings of the study overall: CMV status of donors was not determined, possibly confounding expanded clonotype changes.

J lost 6 bases, V lost 10 bases, and 15 bases had no gene match. CDR3 length equals 15 residues. Germline lookup yields CDR1 ENHRY and CDR2 SYGVKD. Alongside a J-beta primer mix, a sample-barcoded 5' primer served in a second PCR lasting roughly 7 to 12 cycles. Each CDR3 protein is one row after TCRdb ran MiXCR on the 5' RACE reads. The data hold about 1.1 million distinct CDR3 sequences, with around two fifths observed a single time. This clonotype was obtained from a man aged 18 to 30 in good health. Material for sequencing was blood. The chain employs TRBV10-3 and TRBJ2-1, with 7 bases matching TRBD1. The CDR3 sequence: CATCPELDRSNEQFF. The CDR3 DNA follows: TGTGCCACCTGCCCGGAGTTGGACAGGAGCAATGAGCAGTTCTTC.